One sample yielded the 32 T cell receptor beta chains listed below, sequenced in a study of long-term antiretroviral therapy in people with HIV. At survey level, the immunoSEQ assay was run in its v3.0 version. Data came from immunoSEQ multiplex PCR; TCRdb stores just in-frame clones and leaves some out. The sample includes under 45,000 clones, 75% to 90% of them seen just once. Source: unsorted PBMCs, taken 3.1 years after starting antiretroviral therapy. The receptor set was obtained from a woman aged 45 to 65 with HIV.

The genes are TRBV5-1 and TRBJ2-3; no firm D call. Trimming left V 0 bases short and J 0 bases short, with 8 bases between. This CDR3 is built from 15 residues. CDR1 is SGHRS, CDR2 YFSETQ, per germline. The DNA for the CDR3 is TGCGCCAGCAGCTTGGGTCAGACTAGCACAGATACGCAGTATTTT. Protein sequence: CASSLGQTSTDTQYF.

The V call is TRBV5-6, the J call TRBJ1-3, with D possibly matching TRBD1 (5 bases). Per germline, CDR1 SGHDT and CDR2 YYEEEE. This CDR3 contains 14 residues. The V gene lost 4 bases and the J gene lost 8 bases, with 16 bases spanning the gap. The CDR3 reads CASSARVLGDTIYF. The CDR3 region has the DNA TGTGCCAGCAGCGCCAGGGTCCTCGGGGACACCATATATTTT. Based on the CDR3 plus reference TRBV5-6 and TRBJ1-3, the full variable domain is DAGVTQSPTHLIKTRGQQVTLRCSPKSGHDTVSWYQQALGQGPQFIFQYYEEEERQRGNFPDRFSGHQFPNYSSELNVNALLLGDSALYLCASSARVLGDTIYFGEGSWLTVV.

The rearrangement joins TRBV2 to TRBJ2-7; 8 bases line up with TRBD1. CDR1 is SNHLY and CDR2 is FYNNEI in the germline V gene. This CDR3 has 14 residues. The V gene end was trimmed by 7 bases and the J gene end by 2 bases; junction bases not matched to a gene: 7. The CDR3 sequence: CASIGGTGPYEQYF. CDR3 coding DNA: TGTGCCAGCATAGGGGGGACAGGACCCTACGAGCAGTACTTC.

The CDR3 nucleotides read TGTGCCAGCAGTGTCTATAGCAATCAGCCCCAGCATTTT. As protein: CASSVYSNQPQHF. The rearrangement links TRBV2 to TRBJ1-5; D ambiguous. Trimming cost V 4 bases and J 0 bases, with 4 bases left between them. CDR3 length: 13 residues. Germline V gives CDR1 SNHLY, CDR2 FYNNEI.

This sequence joins TRBV5-6 and TRBJ2-7, with 7 bases matching TRBD1. CDR1 and CDR2 (germline): SGHDT, YYEEEE. This CDR3 is 13 amino acids long. The V gene end was trimmed by 4 bases and the J gene end by 3 bases; junction bases not matched to a gene: 4. In DNA, the CDR3 is TGTGCCAGCAGCCGCGACAGGGTCTACGAGCAGTACTTC. This sequence encodes CASSRDRVYEQYF.

The J gene is TRBJ2-7, the V gene TRBV7-9, with a weak D call TRBD2 (5 bases). The germline V gene has CDR1 SEHNR and CDR2 FQNEAQ (reference sequence). The CDR3 totals 12 residues. V shed 5 bases and J shed 5 bases, with 10 bases lying between them. The CDR3, as DNA: TGTGCCAGCAGCAACGGGGTCAACGAGCAGTACTTC. It translates to CASSNGVNEQYF.

CDR3 residues: CASSLRMNTEAFF. In DNA form, the CDR3 reads TGTGCCAGCAGCTTAAGGATGAACACTGAAGCTTTCTTT. V and J are TRBV7-3 and TRBJ1-1; D gene uncertain. V was pared by 1 base and J by 0 bases, with 3 bases between. Germline lookup yields CDR1 SGHTA and CDR2 FQGTGA. The CDR3 length is 13 residues.

This chain connects TRBV5-1 to TRBJ2-7; TRBD1 matches at 9 bases. Looked up from germline, CDR1 is SGHRS and CDR2 is YFSETQ. The CDR3 loop spans 14 amino acids. Germline trimming cut 3 bases from V and 4 bases from J; bases unmatched to any gene: 5. CDR3 residues: CASSWGQGGYEQYF. CDR3 bases: TGCGCCAGCAGCTGGGGACAGGGAGGGTACGAGCAGTACTTC.

The V call is TRBV30, the J call TRBJ1-5; a weak D match, TRBD1 (6 bases). The germline gives CDR1 GTSNPN, CDR2 SVGIG (reference sequence). V shed 0 bases and J shed 7 bases, with 10 bases lying between them. CDR3 size: 13 residues. In nucleotides, the CDR3 is TGTGCCTGGAGTGTAGATAGGGGGCAGCCCCAGCATTTT. This encodes CAWSVDRGQPQHF.

This clone was seen more than once but under ten times. The CDR3 coding sequence is TGTGCCAGCAGCGCCGACAGATTTTCCTACGAGCAGTACTTC. It specifies CASSADRFSYEQYF. The genes are TRBV7-2 and TRBJ2-7; a possible D gene is TRBD1 (5 bases). The CDR3 consists of 14 residues. CDR1 is SGHTA, CDR2 FQGNSA, per germline. V was clipped by 5 bases and J by 1 base, with 12 bases between them.

The CDR3 sequence is CASSPGQGDYEQYF. The CDR3 DNA reads as TGTGCCAGCTCTCCTGGACAGGGAGACTACGAGCAGTACTTC. The rearrangement links TRBV18 to TRBJ2-7; 8 bases match TRBD1. With 6 bases clipped from V and 3 bases from J, the junction kept 7 bases outside the gene matches. The CDR3 is 14 amino acids. Germline CDR1 is KGHSH and CDR2 is LQKENI.

The chain has TRBV6-5 and TRBJ1-6; possible D gene TRBD1, 5 bases. Trimming shortened V by 6 bases and J by 6 bases, and 15 bases separated the two germline ends. CDR3 length equals 15 residues. The germline V gene encodes CDR1 MNHEY and CDR2 SVGAGI. The DNA of the CDR3 is TGTGCCAGCAGCCAGGGTAATCAGGGTAATTCACCCCTCCACTTT. Translated: CASSQGNQGNSPLHF.

The chain has TRBV9 and TRBJ2-5; 10 bases are shared with TRBD2. The CDR3 loop spans 16 amino acids. Trimming cost V 3 bases and J 2 bases; bases outside gene matches: 7. Germline V gene lookup returns CDR1 SGDLS and CDR2 YYNGEE. The CDR3 protein is CASSESSGGGQETQYF. CDR3 sequence (DNA): TGTGCCAGCAGCGAATCTAGCGGGGGAGGACAAGAGACCCAGTACTTC.

There are a few counts of this clone. The chain joins TRBV7-2 to TRBJ2-7, with 7 nucleotides matching TRBD1. The CDR3 totals 15 residues. Germline CDR1 is SGHTA and CDR2 is FQGNSA. With 5 bases clipped from V and 2 bases from J, the junction kept 9 bases outside the gene matches. Here the CDR3 reads CASSPPGQKTYEQYF. DNA of the CDR3: TGTGCCAGCAGCCCTCCGGGACAGAAGACCTACGAGCAGTACTTC.

The chain's CDR3 is CASSPGAPSNEQYF. CDR3 DNA: TGTGCCAGCAGCCCAGGTGCCCCTTCAAACGAGCAGTACTTC. The rearrangement uses TRBV13 and TRBJ2-7, with D uncertain. The germline CDR1 and CDR2 sequences are PRHDT and FYEKMQ (reference sequence). Deletions cut 5 bases from V and 5 bases from J, with 16 bases between. This CDR3 is built from 14 residues.

Written as DNA, the CDR3 is TGTGCCAGCAGCTTAGGTGGTTTACCCCTCCACTTT. This encodes CASSLGGLPLHF. The rearrangement uses TRBV11-2 and TRBJ1-6; D gene uncertain. V was pared by 1 base and J by 12 bases, with 7 bases between. Germline-derived CDR1 and CDR2 are SGHAT and FQNNGV. This CDR3 is 12 amino acids long.

The chain has TRBV2 and TRBJ2-7; 9 bases match TRBD1. There are 14 residues in the CDR3. Trimming took 10 bases from V and 1 from J; bases not matched to a gene: 8. Germline V gene data show CDR1 as SNHLY and CDR2 as FYNNEI. CDR3 in amino acids: CANAKDRGSYEQYF. The CDR3 nucleotides read TGTGCCAACGCCAAGGACAGGGGATCCTACGAGCAGTACTTC.

The chain recombines TRBV6-5 with TRBJ1-1; no firm D call. The CDR3 length is 15 residues. Germline CDR1 reads MNHEY; CDR2 reads SVGAGI. Trimming pared 8 bases from V and 0 bases from J, leaving 16 bases between. The CDR3 sequence: CASHLAHEVNTEAFF. CDR3 nucleotide sequence: TGTGCCAGCCACCTCGCACACGAAGTGAACACTGAAGCTTTCTTT.

The chain uses TRBV9 and TRBJ1-1; D is unclear. The V end lost 3 bases, the J end lost 0 bases, and 6 bases lay between the germline ends. Germline CDR1 reads SGDLS; CDR2 reads YYNGEE. The CDR3 sequence is 13 residues long. The CDR3: CASSGYLNTEAFF. DNA of the CDR3: TGTGCCAGCAGCGGGTACCTGAACACTGAAGCTTTCTTT.

V and J are TRBV4-3 and TRBJ1-2, with no clear D. The CDR3 contains 13 residues. Germline assignment: CDR1 LGHNA and CDR2 YSLEER. V lost 1 base and J 10 bases, leaving 13 bases between the germline ends. The CDR3 DNA reads TGCGCCAGCAGCCAAGTGAACGGTCCCCTCTACACCTTC. This gives the protein CASSQVNGPLYTF.

This chain joins TRBV6-6 and TRBJ1-4; 7 bases line up with TRBD1. The V and J ends lost 2 bases and 8 bases, in that order; junction bases with no gene match: 2. CDR1 is MNHNY and CDR2 is SVGAGI in the germline V gene (reference sequence). The CDR3 has 13 amino acids. In DNA form, the CDR3 reads TGTGCCAGCAGTTACAGGGGGCGCGAAAAACTGTTTTTT. Translated, it gives CASSYRGREKLFF.

The gene calls are TRBV5-4 and TRBJ1-1, with D unclear. Trimming removed 0 bases at V and 2 bases at J, with 8 bases between. The CDR3 covers 14 residues. Germline assignment: CDR1 SGHNT and CDR2 YYREEE (reference sequence). CDR3 bases: TGTGCCAGCAGCTTGGGCTACGGCAACACTGAAGCTTTCTTT. This translates into CASSLGYGNTEAFF.

The chain links TRBV21-1 to TRBJ1-5. TRBV21-1 is annotated as a pseudogene. The CDR3 consists of 19 residues. CDR3 region: CASSQKTVGNKHSNQPQHF. In DNA, the CDR3 is TGTGCCAGCAGCCAAAAAACGGTGGGGAATAAGCATAGCAATCAGCCCCAGCATTTT.

The chain links TRBV4-1 to TRBJ2-1; 8 bases line up with TRBD2. After removal of 4 bases from V and 5 bases from J, the junction contained 4 bases not matched to a gene. The CDR3 totals 14 residues. Germline CDR1 is MGHRA and CDR2 is YSYEKL. The CDR3 spells CASSPGGINNEQFF. As DNA, the CDR3 is TGCGCCAGCAGCCCGGGGGGGATCAACAATGAGCAGTTCTTC.

The CDR3 reads CASSLALETQYF. In DNA form, the CDR3 reads TGTGCCAGCAGCTTAGCGCTTGAGACCCAGTACTTC. This chain uses TRBV7-9 with TRBJ2-5; unclear D gene. The V gene's germline CDR1 is SEHNR and CDR2 FQNEAQ (reference sequence). The V and J ends lost 0 bases and 5 bases respectively, with 4 bases between them. The CDR3 spans 12 residues.

The gene calls are TRBV6-6 and TRBJ1-5; tentative D call: TRBD1 (5 bases). Germline V gives CDR1 MNHNY, CDR2 SVGAGI (reference sequence). The V end was cut by 0 bases, the J end by 7 bases, with 13 bases between. This CDR3 comprises 15 residues. CDR3 nucleotides: TGTGCCAGCAGTTACTCAGGGACGTTCCCGCAGCCCCAGCATTTT. Protein product: CASSYSGTFPQPQHF.

This clone was picked up a small number of times. The chain is built from TRBV5-5 and TRBJ2-5, with D possibly matching TRBD2 (6 bases). The CDR3 length is 15 residues. V was pared by 4 bases and J by 2 bases, with 15 bases between. CDR1 and CDR2 from the germline V gene are SGHKS and YYEKEE (reference sequence). The CDR3 DNA sequence: TGTGCCAGCAGCCCGGAGGGTTGGAGTCAAGAGACCCAGTACTTC. Protein: CASSPEGWSQETQYF.

The chain employs TRBV27 and TRBJ1-2; the D is unclear. The V gene's germline CDR1 is MNHEY and CDR2 SMNVEV (reference sequence). With 4 bases removed from V and 7 bases from J, the gap between germline ends came to 19 bases. The CDR3 loop spans 15 amino acids. CDR3 DNA sequence: TGTGCCAGCAGTTCGAGGACTGACGCCTATGCTGGCTACACCTTC. This translates into CASSSRTDAYAGYTF.

The gene calls are TRBV7-9 and TRBJ2-2; the D is unclear. V was trimmed by 1 base and J by 5 bases, leaving 14 bases between them. The CDR3 has 16 residues. Germline CDR1 reads SEHNR; CDR2 reads FQNEAQ (reference sequence). The CDR3 region is CASSLGSQDWTGELFF. As DNA, the CDR3 is TGTGCCAGCAGCTTAGGGTCTCAGGATTGGACCGGGGAGCTGTTTTTT. The entire variable domain, with the rest obtained from reference TRBV7-9 and TRBJ2-2, is as follows: DTGVSQNPRHKITKRGQNVTFRCDPISEHNRLYWYRQTLGQGPEFLTYFQNEAQLEKSRLLSDRFSAERPKGSFSTLEIQRTEQGDSAMYLCASSLGSQDWTGELFFGEGSRLTVL.

Only one count was recorded for this clone. V gene TRBV10-3 combines with J gene TRBJ1-3; 10 bases match TRBD1. The trim removed 7 bases at V and 2 bases at J, leaving 5 bases unmatched. The germline CDR1 and CDR2 sequences are ENHRY and SYGVKD. The CDR3 is 15 amino acids. The CDR3: CAIKGTGETGNTIYF. The DNA of the CDR3 is TGTGCCATCAAAGGGACAGGGGAAACTGGAAACACCATATATTTT.

This clone was observed a single time. The chain links TRBV4-1 to TRBJ2-7, with D perhaps assigned TRBD1 or TRBD2 (5 bases each). Germline V lookup: CDR1 MGHRA, CDR2 YSYEKL. The V and J ends lost 2 bases and 6 bases respectively, with 11 bases between them. CDR3 size: 13 residues. CDR3 sequence reads: CASSQSGTSEQYF. DNA of the CDR3: TGCGCCAGCAGCCAATCGGGGACGTCCGAGCAGTACTTC.

V usage is TRBV4-1 and J usage is TRBJ2-5; D might be TRBD2 (6 bases). Germline V gives CDR1 MGHRA, CDR2 YSYEKL. The CDR3 covers 14 residues. V was trimmed by 4 bases and J by 3 bases, leaving 12 bases between them. CDR3 sequence (DNA): TGCGCCAGCAGCCCTTTGCGGGGTAAAGAGACCCAGTACTTC. Protein sequence: CASSPLRGKETQYF.